This T cell receptor beta chain is from a study of blood T cells in healthy people across ages. At the level of the study: About one barcoded TCR beta cDNA was captured per two T cells. General observations from the study: CMV status of donors was not determined, possibly confounding expanded clonotype changes.

Primers used in a second PCR of roughly 6 to 11 cycles were a sample-barcoded 5' primer and a J-beta primer mix. Using its own MiXCR run on the 5' RACE reads, TCRdb lists one record per CDR3 protein. The table lists about 780,000 distinct CDR3 sequences, 35% to 50% of them singletons. In the case of this clonotype: Its cognate antigen is unknown.

CDR3 length: 14 residues. Germline lookup yields CDR1 SQVTM and CDR2 ANQGSEA. After removal of 7 bases from V and 5 bases from J, the junction contained 9 bases not matched to a gene. Sequenced: blood. The V gene is TRBV29-1, the J gene TRBJ2-1; the match to TRBD2 covers 9 bases. The origin of this receptor is a man of 80 years or more in good health. CDR3 DNA sequence: TGCAGCGGGAATAGCGGGAGAATCAACAATGAGCAGTTCTTC. It translates to CSGNSGRINNEQFF.